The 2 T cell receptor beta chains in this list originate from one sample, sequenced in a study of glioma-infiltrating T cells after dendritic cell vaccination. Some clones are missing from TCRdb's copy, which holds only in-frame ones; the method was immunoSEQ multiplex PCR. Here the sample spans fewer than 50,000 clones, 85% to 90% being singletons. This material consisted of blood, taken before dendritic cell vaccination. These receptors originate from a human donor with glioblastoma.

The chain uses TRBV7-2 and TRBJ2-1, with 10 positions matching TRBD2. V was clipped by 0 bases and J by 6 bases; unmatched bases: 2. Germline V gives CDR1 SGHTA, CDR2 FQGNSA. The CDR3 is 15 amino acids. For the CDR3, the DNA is TGTGCCAGCAGCTTAGCTAGCGGGGGGACCAATGAGCAGTTCTTC. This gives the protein CASSLASGGTNEQFF.

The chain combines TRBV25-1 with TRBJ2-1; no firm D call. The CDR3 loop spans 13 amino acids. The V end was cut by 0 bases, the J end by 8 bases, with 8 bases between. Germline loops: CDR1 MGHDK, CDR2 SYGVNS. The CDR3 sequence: CASSEYYSDEQFF. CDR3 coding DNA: TGTGCCAGCAGTGAATATTACAGTGATGAGCAGTTCTTC.